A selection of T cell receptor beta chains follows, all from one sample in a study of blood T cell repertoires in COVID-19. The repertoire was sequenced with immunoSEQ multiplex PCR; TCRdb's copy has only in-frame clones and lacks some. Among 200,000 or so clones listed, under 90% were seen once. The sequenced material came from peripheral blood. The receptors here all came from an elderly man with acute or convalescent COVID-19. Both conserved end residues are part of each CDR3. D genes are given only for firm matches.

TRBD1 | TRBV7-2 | CASSSRLSGTGGSPLHF
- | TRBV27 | CASSLDGSGYTF
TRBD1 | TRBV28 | CASSDLGQGRSQYF
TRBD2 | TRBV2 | CASRGSGVGEQFF
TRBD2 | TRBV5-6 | CASRLGLAGTSYNEQFF
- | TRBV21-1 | CASPGGGTGSYEQYF
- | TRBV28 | CASSLPLATYNEQFF
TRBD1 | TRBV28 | CASSSRQGNYGYIF
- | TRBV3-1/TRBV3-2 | CASSQTRGYNEQFF
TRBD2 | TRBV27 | CASSLATSGRIGSYEQYF
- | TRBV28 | CASSSPSMTGIHSGANVLTF
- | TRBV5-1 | CASSLGQGSYNEQFF
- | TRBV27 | CASSPSSYEQYF
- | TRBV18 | CASSPVPGNRSPLHF
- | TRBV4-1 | CASSQEGSLRVNEQFF
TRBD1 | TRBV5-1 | CASSVSGGRTEAFF
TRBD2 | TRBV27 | CASSSPGLAERPYNEQFF
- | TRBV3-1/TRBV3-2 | CASSQVSVSGTQYF
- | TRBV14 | CASSQDWGRNEAFF
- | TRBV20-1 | CSASSPGTANPNEQFF
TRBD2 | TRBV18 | CASSLGETSAYEQYF
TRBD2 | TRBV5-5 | CASSLGPSGDYNEQFF
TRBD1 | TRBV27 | CASRQDRSNSPLHF
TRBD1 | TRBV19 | CASMDRGINSPLHF
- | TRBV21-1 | CASRSTPGPSGEKLFF
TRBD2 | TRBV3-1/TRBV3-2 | CASSTGLAQNIQYF